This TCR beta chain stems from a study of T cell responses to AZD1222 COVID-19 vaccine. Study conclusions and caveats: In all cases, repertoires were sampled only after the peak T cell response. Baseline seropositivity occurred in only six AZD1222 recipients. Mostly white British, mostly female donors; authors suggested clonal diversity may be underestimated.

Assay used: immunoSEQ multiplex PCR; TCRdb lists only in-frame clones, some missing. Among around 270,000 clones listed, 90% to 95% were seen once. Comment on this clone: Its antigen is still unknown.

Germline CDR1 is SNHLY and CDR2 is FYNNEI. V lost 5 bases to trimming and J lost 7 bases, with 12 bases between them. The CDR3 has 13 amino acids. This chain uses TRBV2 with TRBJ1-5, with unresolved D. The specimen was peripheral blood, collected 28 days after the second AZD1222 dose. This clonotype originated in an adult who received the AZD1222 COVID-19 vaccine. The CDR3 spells CASSPYGPQPQHF. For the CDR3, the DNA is TGTGCCAGCAGTCCCTATGGACCCCAGCCCCAGCATTTT.